The TCR beta chain under discussion was sequenced for a study of CD8+CD57+ T cells in acquired aplastic anemia. Study summary: CD4+ cell libraries from healthy donors averaged around 11 million reads. Study-level findings and limits: Between patients and controls, CD8+ Simpson's diversity did not vary significantly. It was found that some 30 CD8+ CDR3 sequences were shared between patients and controls.

It was genomic DNA that served as the template for profiling TCR beta VDJ and CDR3. Via MiXCR, TCRdb re-called the reads, giving one row per CDR3 protein. The sample has approximately 32,000 distinct CDR3 sequences; under 80% are singletons. This clonotype is medium-sized by share. What it binds is unknown. Source material: sorted CD4+, CD8+, or CD8+CD57+ T cells (not recorded which) from PBMCs. This TCR was sampled from a human donor in good health, serving as a control.

CDR3 protein: CASSTGVGSYNEQFF. DNA for the CDR3: TGTGCCAGCAGCACAGGGGTCGGTTCCTACAATGAGCAGTTCTTC. The chain recombines TRBV7-2 with TRBJ2-1; 7 nucleotides match TRBD1. Germline-derived CDR1 and CDR2 are SGHTA and FQGNSA. This CDR3 region has 15 residues. The V gene end was trimmed by 5 bases and the J gene end by 1 base; junction bases not matched to a gene: 5.